The 22 T cell receptor beta chains presented below share a single source sample, sequenced in a study of shared clonotypes between healthy human individuals. Assay: immunoSEQ multiplex PCR; the TCRdb copy retains only in-frame clones and omits some. The data show some 1,100,000 clones, about 84% seen once. Sequencing used memory CD4+ T cells from PBMCs. The subset is: CD45RA-negative fraction. These TCRs come from a man aged 18 to 30 in good health. Some clones in this sample may be carry-over from other donors' samples.

The chain employs TRBV6-1 and TRBJ1-2; 11 bases map to TRBD1. The germline V gene has CDR1 MNHNS and CDR2 SASEGT. The CDR3 spans 16 residues. Losses at the gene ends were 2 bases for V and 4 bases for J; bases not matched to a gene: 6. CDR3 region: CASSEPGQGAGYGYTF. The DNA of the CDR3 is TGTGCCAGCAGTGAACCAGGACAGGGGGCTGGCTATGGCTACACCTTC.

The V call is TRBV6-1, the J call TRBJ2-3, with 8 positions matching TRBD2. V dropped 2 bases and J dropped 4; count of bases not matched to a gene: 5. This CDR3 contains 15 residues. Per germline, CDR1 MNHNS and CDR2 SASEGT. DNA of the CDR3: TGTGCCAGCAGTGAATGGAGCGGGAGTGCAGATACGCAGTATTTT. Protein sequence: CASSEWSGSADTQYF.

This sequence joins TRBV11-2 and TRBJ2-7; 7 nucleotides line up with TRBD1. V shed 2 bases, J shed 3 bases, and the junction held 7 bases outside the gene matches. Germline V gives CDR1 SGHAT, CDR2 FQNNGV. CDR3 length equals 15 residues. The CDR3 protein is CASSLFTGQIYEQYF. For the CDR3, the DNA is TGTGCCAGCAGCTTATTTACGGGACAGATCTACGAGCAGTACTTC.

The CDR3, as DNA: TGTGCCAGCAGCGTGGGGGCGGGAGGACCGGGCGAGCAGTACTTC. This encodes CASSVGAGGPGEQYF. The chain couples TRBV5-4 to TRBJ2-7; 8 bases are a match to TRBD2. CDR3 length: 15 amino acids. Germline lookup yields CDR1 SGHNT and CDR2 YYREEE (reference sequence). Trimming cost V 4 bases and J 6 bases; bases outside gene matches: 12.

The chain has TRBV21-1 and TRBJ2-2. TRBV21-1 is described as a pseudogene. There are 21 residues in the CDR3. CDR3 in amino acids: CASSLLGEGASGWRGTGELFF. The CDR3 coding sequence is TGTGCCAGCAGCCTCCTGGGGGAGGGGGCATCGGGATGGAGGGGCACCGGGGAGCTGTTTTTT.

This clone showed up just a few times. Other DNA sequences within the sample encode an identical CDR3. The chain combines TRBV28 with TRBJ1-2; D possibly corresponds to TRBD1 (6 bases). The CDR3 extends over 14 amino acids. CDR1 is MDHEN, CDR2 SYDVKM, per germline. The V end was cut by 2 bases, the J end by 0 bases, with 7 bases between. The chain's CDR3 is CASSLGGSNYGYTF. CDR3 DNA: TGTGCCAGCAGTTTAGGGGGCTCTAACTATGGCTACACCTTC.

CDR3 loop: CAISETGTGGPQYF. Written as DNA, the CDR3 is TGTGCCATCAGTGAAACCGGGACAGGGGGACCCCAGTACTTC. J is TRBJ2-5 and V is TRBV10-3, with 11 nucleotides matching TRBD1. CDR1 ENHRY and CDR2 SYGVKD come from the germline V gene. Trimming removed 3 bases from V and 9 bases from J; junction bases left unmatched: 6. CDR3 length equals 14 residues.

V usage is TRBV28 and J usage is TRBJ1-5; D is unresolved. CDR1 MDHEN and CDR2 SYDVKM come from the germline V gene. The length of the CDR3 is 15 residues. V lost 4 bases and J 6 bases, leaving 16 bases between the germline ends. The CDR3 DNA is TGTGCCAGCAGTTCCGGTGTAAGGGCGGGTCAGCCCCAGCATTTT. Its protein is CASSSGVRAGQPQHF.

The V call is TRBV7-3, the J call TRBJ1-4; D ambiguous. The CDR3 covers 12 residues. Trimming stripped 0 bases from V and 8 bases from J, with 4 bases between. Per germline, CDR1 SGHTA and CDR2 FQGTGA. CDR3 coding DNA: TGTGCCAGCAGCTTAACGGAGGAAAAACTGTTTTTT. It translates to CASSLTEEKLFF.

The chain links TRBV28 to TRBJ2-5, with 9 bases aligning to TRBD2. CDR1 is MDHEN, CDR2 SYDVKM, per germline. There are 14 residues in the CDR3. V was clipped by 8 bases and J by 6 bases; unmatched bases: 10. The CDR3 loop is CASRLAGEGKTQYF. The CDR3, as DNA: TGTGCCAGCCGATTAGCGGGAGAGGGAAAGACCCAGTACTTC.

This chain connects TRBV11-2 to TRBJ2-7; TRBD1 or TRBD2 may be the D gene (5 bases each). Per germline, CDR1 SGHAT and CDR2 FQNNGV. The V gene lost 5 bases and the J gene lost 1 base, with 21 bases spanning the gap. The CDR3 contains 17 residues. CDR3 nucleotide sequence: TGTGCCAGCAGCCCCTTATCTCGGTCCGGGGCGTCCTACGAGCAGTACTTC. Encoded protein: CASSPLSRSGASYEQYF.

V is TRBV6-5 and J is TRBJ1-6; the D is unclear. CDR1 and CDR2 from the germline V gene are MNHEY and SVGAGI. V lost 8 bases and J 5 bases, leaving 4 bases between the germline ends. The CDR3 contains 11 residues. The DNA for the CDR3 is TGTGCCAGCGGCAATAATTCACCCCTCCACTTT. Its protein product is CASGNNSPLHF.

This clone was observed once. V is TRBV6-6 and J is TRBJ1-6, with a tentative D call TRBD1 (6 bases). Germline CDR1 reads MNHNY; CDR2 reads SVGAGI (reference sequence). V was cut by 8 bases and J by 0 bases, with 11 bases left in between. The CDR3 extends over 15 amino acids. The CDR3 sequence is CASGPGHSYNSPLHF. The CDR3 DNA is TGTGCCAGCGGCCCGGGACACTCCTATAATTCACCCCTCCACTTT.

The rearrangement uses TRBV27 and TRBJ2-3, with TRBD2 matching over 12 bases. The CDR3 length is 15 residues. Germline loops: CDR1 MNHEY, CDR2 SMNVEV (reference sequence). V lost 3 bases and J lost 7; bases outside the gene matches: 5. CDR3 bases: TGTGCCAGCAGTTTGACGACTAGCGGGAGAAATACGCAGTATTTT. It is translated as CASSLTTSGRNTQYF.

This clone came up a few times. The J gene is TRBJ2-3, the V gene TRBV11-3, with 7 bases that match TRBD2. V lost 5 bases, J lost 4 bases, and 12 bases stayed unmatched. There are 16 residues in the CDR3. Germline CDR1 and CDR2: SGHNT and YENEEA. The CDR3 sequence is CASSPDRGGGADTQYF. CDR3 coding DNA: TGTGCCAGCAGCCCCGACCGGGGTGGGGGGGCAGATACGCAGTATTTT.

This clone was seen only a few times. Different DNA sequences within this sample yield the same CDR3. The rearrangement uses TRBV19 and TRBJ2-3; D gene uncertain. Germline CDR1 and CDR2: LNHDA and SQIVND (reference sequence). Trimming removed 0 bases from V and 4 bases from J, with 8 bases in between. There are 14 residues in the CDR3. In nucleotides, the CDR3 is TGTGCCAGTAGTATAGATGGAAAGGCAGATACGCAGTATTTT. The encoded protein is CASSIDGKADTQYF.

This chain links TRBV5-1 with TRBJ2-1; D is ambiguous. The V gene lost 5 bases and the J gene lost 7 bases, with 16 bases spanning the gap. Germline loops: CDR1 SGHRS, CDR2 YFSETQ. CDR3 length: 14 residues. DNA for the CDR3: TGCGCCAGCAGACTTAAGACTCCCATAAATGAGCAGTTCTTC. Translation gives CASRLKTPINEQFF.

The rearrangement joins TRBV6-1 to TRBJ2-7; D possibly corresponds to TRBD1 (6 bases). The CDR3 is 15 amino acids. V was shortened by 10 bases and J by 4 bases, with 23 bases between the two germline ends. CDR1 and CDR2 from the germline V gene are MNHNS and SASEGT. The CDR3 is CATQGLRGGTYEQYF. Here the CDR3 DNA reads TGTGCCACCCAGGGGTTACGTGGGGGCACATACGAGCAGTACTTC.

The chain is built from TRBV9 and TRBJ2-2; 12 bases agree with TRBD2. The trim removed 2 bases at V and 9 bases at J, leaving 5 bases unmatched. This CDR3 is built from 15 residues. CDR1 is SGDLS and CDR2 is YYNGEE in the germline V gene. The CDR3 sequence: CASSVTSGRNRELFF. CDR3 DNA: TGTGCCAGCAGCGTGACTAGCGGGAGAAACAGGGAGCTGTTTTTT.

This clone has a handful of counts. The rearrangement uses TRBV5-4 and TRBJ1-1, with a possible D match to TRBD1 (6 bases). The CDR3 has 15 amino acids. Germline lookup yields CDR1 SGHNT and CDR2 YYREEE (reference sequence). Trimming shortened V by 5 bases and J by 1 base, and 15 bases separated the two germline ends. In nucleotides, the CDR3 is TGTGCCAGCAGTACCAAGACAGGAAAGAACACTGAAGCTTTCTTT. Translating it yields CASSTKTGKNTEAFF. The whole variable domain, filled in from reference TRBV5-4 and TRBJ1-1, reads ETGVTQSPTHLIKTRGQQVTLRCSSQSGHNTVSWYQQALGQGPQFIFQYYREEENGRGNFPPRFSGLQFPNYSSELNVNALELDDSALYLCASSTKTGKNTEAFFGQGTRLTVV.

The count of this clone is one. This chain uses TRBV28 with TRBJ1-5; 7 bases are shared with TRBD1. V lost 2 bases, J lost 2 bases, and 3 bases stayed unmatched. This CDR3 region has 15 residues. Germline V gene data show CDR1 as MDHEN and CDR2 as SYDVKM. CDR3 loop: CASSLTGAGNQPQHF. CDR3 bases: TGTGCCAGCAGTTTAACAGGGGCCGGCAATCAGCCCCAGCATTTT. The full variable domain, completed using reference TRBV28 and TRBJ1-5, is DVKVTQSSRYLVKRTGEKVFLECVQDMDHENMFWYRQDPGLGLRLIYFSYDVKMKEKGDIPEGYSVSREKKERFSLILESASTNQTSMYLCASSLTGAGNQPQHFGDGTRLSIL.

This chain links TRBV30 with TRBJ2-5, with D tentatively TRBD1 or TRBD2 (5 bases each). CDR1 is GTSNPN and CDR2 is SVGIG in the germline V gene (reference sequence). V lost 3 bases, J lost 4 bases, and 15 bases lay in between. The CDR3 consists of 14 residues. The CDR3 region has the DNA TGTGCCTGGAGAGGAGAGGGCCAGGGAGAGACCCAGTACTTC. It specifies CAWRGEGQGETQYF.